A selection of T cell receptor beta chains follows, all from one sample in a study of T-cell memory formation after mild COVID-19. TCRdb processed the 5' RACE reads anew with MiXCR; each CDR3 protein has one entry. The sample has approximately 440,000 distinct CDR3 sequences, around 20% seen once. Sequencing used PBMCs or a T cell subset sorted from them (not recorded which). Every receptor here comes from an adult woman who had mild COVID-19 (a few samples of this study predate the infection). Cell type and time point are not known. Each CDR3 is given with its conserved first and last residue. The order of the fields is J gene, clone size, V gene, D gene, CDR3 DNA, CDR3 protein. A D gene is named only where the DNA matches it firmly. The size entry is marked missing in some rows and otherwise reads once, few, many or a size class.

j_call: TRBJ2-7; clone_size: .; v_call: TRBV5-5; d_call: .; cdr3_nt: TGTGCCAGCAGCCCCCTCCTCTCCTACGAGCAGTACTTC; cdr3_aa: CASSPLLSYEQYF
j_call: TRBJ2-3; clone_size: few; v_call: TRBV7-9; d_call: TRBD2; cdr3_nt: TGTGCCAGCACCACTAGCGACCGCACAGATACGCAGTATTTT; cdr3_aa: CASTTSDRTDTQYF
j_call: TRBJ2-5; clone_size: few; v_call: TRBV20-1; d_call: .; cdr3_nt: TGCAGTGCTAGTCACCCTCGGGAGACCCAGTACTTC; cdr3_aa: CSASHPRETQYF
j_call: TRBJ2-1; clone_size: .; v_call: TRBV29-1; d_call: .; cdr3_nt: TGCAGCGAAGGAGGGGGACTCCAAGGAAATGAGCAGTTCTTC; cdr3_aa: CSEGGGLQGNEQFF
j_call: TRBJ2-2; clone_size: .; v_call: TRBV5-4; d_call: TRBD2; cdr3_nt: TGTGCCAGCAGCTCGAATAGCGGGGCGAACACCGGGGAGCTGTTTTTT; cdr3_aa: CASSSNSGANTGELFF
j_call: TRBJ1-5; clone_size: .; v_call: TRBV6-5; d_call: .; cdr3_nt: TGTGCCAGCAGTCAGACAGGCCACAGACAGCCCCAGCATTTT; cdr3_aa: CASSQTGHRQPQHF
j_call: TRBJ2-1; clone_size: .; v_call: TRBV4-3; d_call: TRBD2; cdr3_nt: TGCGCCAGCAGCCAAGATCAACTAGCGGCCTACAATGAGCAGTTCTTC; cdr3_aa: CASSQDQLAAYNEQFF
j_call: TRBJ1-2; clone_size: .; v_call: TRBV3-1; d_call: .; cdr3_nt: TGTGCCAGCAGCCCCGTGGTCGAACCCTGGGACTATGGCTACACCTTC; cdr3_aa: CASSPVVEPWDYGYTF
j_call: TRBJ2-7; clone_size: few; v_call: TRBV21-1; d_call: .; cdr3_nt: TGTGCCAGCAGCAACCCGGGACAGGCCTACGAGCAGTACTTC; cdr3_aa: CASSNPGQAYEQYF
j_call: TRBJ2-1; clone_size: .; v_call: TRBV6-5; d_call: TRBD1; cdr3_nt: TGTGCCAGCAGTTACTCGAAAGACAGGGCTTGGTTCTTC; cdr3_aa: CASSYSKDRAWFF
j_call: TRBJ1-2; clone_size: .; v_call: TRBV18; d_call: .; cdr3_nt: TGTGCCAGCTCAGAGGGGACCTATGGCTACACCTTC; cdr3_aa: CASSEGTYGYTF
j_call: TRBJ1-4; clone_size: many; v_call: TRBV19; d_call: TRBD1; cdr3_nt: TGTGCCAGTAGAACGACAGGGAATGAAAAACTGTTTTTT; cdr3_aa: CASRTTGNEKLFF
j_call: TRBJ2-1; clone_size: .; v_call: TRBV14; d_call: .; cdr3_nt: TGTGCCAGCAGCCAAGGACTAAGCTCCTACAATGAGCAGTTCTTC; cdr3_aa: CASSQGLSSYNEQFF
j_call: TRBJ2-7; clone_size: .; v_call: TRBV6-6; d_call: TRBD1; cdr3_nt: TGTGCCAGCAGCCTCGGACAGGGCAAGTCCTACGAGCAGTACTTC; cdr3_aa: CASSLGQGKSYEQYF
j_call: TRBJ1-1; clone_size: few; v_call: TRBV6-6; d_call: .; cdr3_nt: TGTGCCAGCAGTTACTACCCCGTGTGGAACACTGAAGCTTTCTTT; cdr3_aa: CASSYYPVWNTEAFF
j_call: TRBJ2-1; clone_size: few; v_call: TRBV7-9; d_call: TRBD2; cdr3_nt: TGTGCCAGCAGCCCAGGGACTAGCGGGAGGGAGTTCTTC; cdr3_aa: CASSPGTSGREFF
j_call: TRBJ2-1; clone_size: .; v_call: TRBV4-2; d_call: TRBD2; cdr3_nt: TGTGCCAGCAGCCCTTCGATCCGGGGGAGGGCCGTCTCCTACAATGAGCAGTTCTTC; cdr3_aa: CASSPSIRGRAVSYNEQFF
j_call: TRBJ1-1; clone_size: .; v_call: TRBV7-6; d_call: .; cdr3_nt: TGTGCCAGCGGTCCGTTGGGGTTAGGCTTCATCACTGAAGCTTTCTTT; cdr3_aa: CASGPLGLGFITEAFF
j_call: TRBJ2-1; clone_size: few; v_call: TRBV5-1; d_call: .; cdr3_nt: TGCGCCAGCAGCTTGGGAGGGGAGACCCACAATGAGCAGTTCTTC; cdr3_aa: CASSLGGETHNEQFF
j_call: TRBJ2-7; clone_size: few; v_call: TRBV5-5; d_call: TRBD1; cdr3_nt: TGTGCCAGCACGCTGGCACCGGGACAGGGCTCCTACGAGCAGTACTTC; cdr3_aa: CASTLAPGQGSYEQYF
j_call: TRBJ1-2; clone_size: few; v_call: TRBV7-9; d_call: .; cdr3_nt: TGTGCCAGCTCCCCAGGGGCTCGTCTTGGCTACACCTTC; cdr3_aa: CASSPGARLGYTF
j_call: TRBJ2-1; clone_size: .; v_call: TRBV7-2; d_call: .; cdr3_nt: TGTGCCAGCAGCTTATGGAGGGCAATTATTAACAATGAGCAGTTCTTC; cdr3_aa: CASSLWRAIINNEQFF
j_call: TRBJ2-1; clone_size: many; v_call: TRBV4-3; d_call: TRBD2; cdr3_nt: TGCGCCAGCAGCCATCAACTAGCGGGACTAGCGAGCCTCCATGAGCAGTTCTTC; cdr3_aa: CASSHQLAGLASLHEQFF
j_call: TRBJ1-1; clone_size: few; v_call: TRBV10-3; d_call: TRBD1; cdr3_nt: TGTGCCATCAGTGAGTCCGGACAGGGGGCCTGGAGCACTGAAGCTTTCTTT; cdr3_aa: CAISESGQGAWSTEAFF
j_call: TRBJ1-3; clone_size: few; v_call: TRBV6-6; d_call: .; cdr3_nt: TGTGCCAGCAGTAAACTGACAGACTCTGGAAACACCATATATTTT; cdr3_aa: CASSKLTDSGNTIYF
j_call: TRBJ2-1; clone_size: once; v_call: TRBV29-1; d_call: TRBD2; cdr3_nt: TGCAGCGTTGGTGGACTAGCGGATCTGAGGGGGTACAATGAGCAGTTCTTC; cdr3_aa: CSVGGLADLRGYNEQFF
j_call: TRBJ1-5; clone_size: few; v_call: TRBV5-5; d_call: .; cdr3_nt: TGTGCCAGCAGTCTAAGCATCGGTCTACATCAGCCCCAGCATTTT; cdr3_aa: CASSLSIGLHQPQHF
j_call: TRBJ2-2; clone_size: .; v_call: TRBV20-1; d_call: .; cdr3_nt: TGCAGTGCTAGAGATGGAGGAGGGGCCCGACCCCGCACCGGGGAGCTGTTTTTT; cdr3_aa: CSARDGGGARPRTGELFF
j_call: TRBJ2-7; clone_size: .; v_call: TRBV5-1; d_call: TRBD1; cdr3_nt: TGCGCCAGCAGCCCGGGACAGGCTTTACTGTCAATCTACGAGCAGTACTTC; cdr3_aa: CASSPGQALLSIYEQYF
j_call: TRBJ2-1; clone_size: few; v_call: TRBV4-3; d_call: .; cdr3_nt: TGCGCCAGCAGCCAAGACGGGGGGCCCTACAATGAGCAGTTCTTC; cdr3_aa: CASSQDGGPYNEQFF
j_call: TRBJ2-3; clone_size: .; v_call: TRBV6-5; d_call: TRBD1; cdr3_nt: TGTGCCAGCAGGCCCTACAGGGGGCTGACAGATACGCAGTATTTT; cdr3_aa: CASRPYRGLTDTQYF
j_call: TRBJ1-2; clone_size: .; v_call: TRBV24-1; d_call: .; cdr3_nt: TGTGCCACCAGTCGCGAGGGGAACTATGGCTACACCTTC; cdr3_aa: CATSREGNYGYTF
j_call: TRBJ1-4; clone_size: .; v_call: TRBV29-1; d_call: TRBD1; cdr3_nt: TGCAGCGCCAGGGGGGACGCTAATGAAAAACTGTTTTTT; cdr3_aa: CSARGDANEKLFF
j_call: TRBJ1-6; clone_size: .; v_call: TRBV6-6; d_call: .; cdr3_nt: TGTGCCAGCAGTTACAGGGGTTGGGATTCACCCCTCCACTTT; cdr3_aa: CASSYRGWDSPLHF
j_call: TRBJ2-3; clone_size: once; v_call: TRBV12-3/TRBV12-4; d_call: .; cdr3_nt: TGTGCCAGCAGTAGGCCCGTGTACACAGATACGCAGTATTTT; cdr3_aa: CASSRPVYTDTQYF
j_call: TRBJ1-4; clone_size: .; v_call: TRBV5-1; d_call: .; cdr3_nt: TGCGCCAGCAGCTTGAGTGGGCGTTTTGGGGATGAAAAACTGTTTTTT; cdr3_aa: CASSLSGRFGDEKLFF
j_call: TRBJ1-2; clone_size: .; v_call: TRBV7-9; d_call: .; cdr3_nt: TGTGCCAGCAAACGGGGGGGATACCCCCTCTATGGCTACACCTTC; cdr3_aa: CASKRGGYPLYGYTF
j_call: TRBJ1-5; clone_size: few; v_call: TRBV6-6; d_call: .; cdr3_nt: TGTGCCAGCAGTTACGCAGGGGACAATCAGCCCCAGCATTTT; cdr3_aa: CASSYAGDNQPQHF
j_call: TRBJ2-3; clone_size: .; v_call: TRBV6-1; d_call: .; cdr3_nt: TGTGCCAGCAGTGAAAGCAGGGCTGGAGATACGCAGTATTTT; cdr3_aa: CASSESRAGDTQYF
j_call: TRBJ1-3; clone_size: few; v_call: TRBV29-1; d_call: .; cdr3_nt: TGCAGCGTCCTGCTCTCAGGAAACACCATATATTTT; cdr3_aa: CSVLLSGNTIYF
j_call: TRBJ2-5; clone_size: .; v_call: TRBV5-1; d_call: TRBD2; cdr3_nt: TGCGCCAGCAGCTTGACAGCGGGGGAGGAGACCCAGTACTTC; cdr3_aa: CASSLTAGEETQYF
j_call: TRBJ2-7; clone_size: .; v_call: TRBV7-9; d_call: TRBD1; cdr3_nt: TGTGCCAGCAGCACCGCCGGGACAGGTGGAATCGAGCAGTACTTC; cdr3_aa: CASSTAGTGGIEQYF
j_call: TRBJ2-7; clone_size: .; v_call: TRBV12-3/TRBV12-4; d_call: .; cdr3_nt: TGTGCCAGCAGCCCGGGGGCGAACTACGAGCAGTACTTC; cdr3_aa: CASSPGANYEQYF
j_call: TRBJ2-7; clone_size: few; v_call: TRBV30; d_call: .; cdr3_nt: TGTGCCTGGAGTGTATGGGGCGGCTACGAGCAGTACTTC; cdr3_aa: CAWSVWGGYEQYF
j_call: TRBJ2-3; clone_size: .; v_call: TRBV5-5; d_call: .; cdr3_nt: TGTGCCAGCAGCTCTTTTATGGTGACAGATACGCAGTATTTT; cdr3_aa: CASSSFMVTDTQYF
j_call: TRBJ2-7; clone_size: .; v_call: TRBV6-1; d_call: .; cdr3_nt: TGTGCCAGCAGGGGCCAGGCCGGATCCTACGAGCAGTACTTC; cdr3_aa: CASRGQAGSYEQYF
j_call: TRBJ2-3; clone_size: .; v_call: TRBV12-3/TRBV12-4; d_call: TRBD2; cdr3_nt: TGTGCCAGCAGTCTTCGGACTAGCGGGGGTAGCACAGATACGCAGTATTTT; cdr3_aa: CASSLRTSGGSTDTQYF
j_call: TRBJ1-2; clone_size: once; v_call: TRBV7-2; d_call: TRBD1; cdr3_nt: TGTGCCAGCAGCCCGGACAGGGTAATTAACTATGGCTACACCTTC; cdr3_aa: CASSPDRVINYGYTF
j_call: TRBJ2-7; clone_size: few; v_call: TRBV5-5; d_call: TRBD1; cdr3_nt: TGTGCCAGCGGCCCGGGACAGGTTCACGAGCAGTACTTC; cdr3_aa: CASGPGQVHEQYF